Listed here is a single T cell receptor (beta chain). Its target antigen remains unknown. The sample holds no much larger clone one base away, and base qualities are not on file. The data originate from a study of control samples from healthy donors and cancer patients (TCRdb year 2020). The receptor library was made with the immunoSEQ multiplex PCR assay. TCRdb limited this immuneACCESS table to in-frame rearrangements with V and J called. A share of clones is missing; checked studies link under half to unresolved V genes, and the rest is unexplained. This sample lists 150,000 or so clones; more than 85% were detected once. The ten largest make up 5.8% of the sample. The trim is 3 bases for V and 4 bases for J, with a gap of 4 bases between the germline ends. The germline V gene specifies SNHLY as CDR1 and FYNNEI as CDR2. Counted from cysteine to phenylalanine, this CDR3 has 12 amino acids. The DNA shown is the 36-base CDR3, in frame from base 1.

The clonotype was recovered from a man aged 18-30 years in good health. Sequencing was performed on blood. The chain joins TRBV2 to TRBJ1-3, with no confidently assigned D gene. DNA sequence: TGTGCCAGCAGTGAGGGCGGAAACACCATATATTTT. The resulting protein is CASSEGGNTIYF.